A selection of T cell receptor beta chains follows, all from one sample in a study of STAT5B mutations in CD4+ large granular lymphocyte leukemia. The method was immunoSEQ multiplex PCR; TCRdb's version includes in-frame clones alone and lacks a portion of them. The data contain under 55,000 clones, 80% to 90% of them singletons. The sample taken for sequencing was CD4+ T cells from blood buffy coats. The source is a human donor in good health. Both conserved end residues are part of each CDR3. Each record gives: V gene, CDR3 protein.

v_call: TRBV28
cdr3_aa: CASSLGYTEAFF

v_call: TRBV6-5
cdr3_aa: CASSTSGRASYEQYF

v_call: TRBV7-2
cdr3_aa: CASSLWDSGEAFF

v_call: TRBV4-1
cdr3_aa: CASSQEQRWPQHF

v_call: TRBV6-5
cdr3_aa: CASSPFGQINEKLFF

v_call: TRBV11-2
cdr3_aa: CASSLDTGRVYGYTF

v_call: TRBV5-1
cdr3_aa: CASSAETGFSTDTQYF

v_call: TRBV7-9
cdr3_aa: CASSLLTGGNYGYTF

v_call: TRBV12-5
cdr3_aa: CASGPIVGGIAYNEQFF

v_call: TRBV5-4
cdr3_aa: CASSSDRDGYTF

v_call: TRBV6-5
cdr3_aa: CASSTKGSSAFF

v_call: TRBV6-5
cdr3_aa: CASSDRARYTF

v_call: TRBV6-1
cdr3_aa: CASSEHREAPVGYF

v_call: TRBV5-1
cdr3_aa: CASSLAVGEKLFF

v_call: TRBV19
cdr3_aa: CASSILRGQGTDTQYF

v_call: TRBV7-3
cdr3_aa: CASSFSRDGADTQYF

v_call: TRBV5-1
cdr3_aa: CASTLTSGAQETQYF

v_call: TRBV28
cdr3_aa: CASSLRGGSLEQFF

v_call: TRBV2
cdr3_aa: CASSEQGSSYNEQFF

v_call: TRBV2
cdr3_aa: CASSEVGQGNYEQYF

v_call: TRBV29-1
cdr3_aa: CSVGQREETQYF

v_call: TRBV11-2
cdr3_aa: CASSSGEGLDEFF

v_call: TRBV19
cdr3_aa: CASNGMWNTEAFF

v_call: TRBV9
cdr3_aa: CASSGPGLNTEAFF

v_call: TRBV7-3
cdr3_aa: CASSLTTPNDEQYF

v_call: TRBV11-2
cdr3_aa: CASSFRVSGSPGNIQYF

v_call: TRBV29-1
cdr3_aa: CSAGTGKETRYGYTF

v_call: TRBV30
cdr3_aa: CAWRASGNTIYF

v_call: TRBV6-1
cdr3_aa: CASSARPTGTPHESEQYF

v_call: TRBV7-7
cdr3_aa: CASSQRGRAEETQYF

v_call: TRBV5-6
cdr3_aa: CASSQGPGPTYEQYF

v_call: TRBV13
cdr3_aa: CASSLDVIYEEYF

v_call: TRBV5-1
cdr3_aa: CASSLAGGRIGNTIYF

v_call: TRBV5-5
cdr3_aa: CASRNRNTEAFF

v_call: TRBV7-2
cdr3_aa: CASSLLGLAGRTGELFF

v_call: TRBV7-6
cdr3_aa: CASSLTGAQETQYF

v_call: TRBV27
cdr3_aa: CASSFRFPKNWDYEQYF

v_call: TRBV15
cdr3_aa: CAVGGHDTEAFF

v_call: TRBV7-3
cdr3_aa: CASSGRGGSYNEQFF

v_call: TRBV30
cdr3_aa: CAWSPRSVTGYTF

v_call: TRBV6-1
cdr3_aa: CASSAGDGYTF

v_call: TRBV11-3
cdr3_aa: CASSHHGREGRYEQYF

v_call: TRBV18
cdr3_aa: CASSPTTGGEEKLFF

v_call: TRBV18
cdr3_aa: CASSPPGLAGGDTQYF

v_call: TRBV5-1
cdr3_aa: CASSFGGRTGELFF

v_call: TRBV25-1
cdr3_aa: CASSRTGVYEQYF